The source of this T cell receptor (beta chain) is a study of blood T cell repertoires in COVID-19. The germline V and J ends were trimmed by 3 bases and 6 bases, with 9 bases remaining between them. The CDR3 is made up of 12 amino acids. Germline values: CDR1 SGHRS, CDR2 YFSETQ. TCRdb keeps only in-frame clones here, not all; method: immunoSEQ multiplex PCR. The data show about 94,000 clones, with about 86% seen just once and around 6.5% held by the top ten. The gene calls are TRBV5-1 and TRBJ1-2; D gene uncertain. This TCR was sampled from a man in his sixties with acute or convalescent COVID-19. The sequencing input was peripheral blood. The CDR3 coding sequence is TGCGCCAGCAGCTCCCGTTTTGATGGCTACACCTTC. Translation: CASSSRFDGYTF.